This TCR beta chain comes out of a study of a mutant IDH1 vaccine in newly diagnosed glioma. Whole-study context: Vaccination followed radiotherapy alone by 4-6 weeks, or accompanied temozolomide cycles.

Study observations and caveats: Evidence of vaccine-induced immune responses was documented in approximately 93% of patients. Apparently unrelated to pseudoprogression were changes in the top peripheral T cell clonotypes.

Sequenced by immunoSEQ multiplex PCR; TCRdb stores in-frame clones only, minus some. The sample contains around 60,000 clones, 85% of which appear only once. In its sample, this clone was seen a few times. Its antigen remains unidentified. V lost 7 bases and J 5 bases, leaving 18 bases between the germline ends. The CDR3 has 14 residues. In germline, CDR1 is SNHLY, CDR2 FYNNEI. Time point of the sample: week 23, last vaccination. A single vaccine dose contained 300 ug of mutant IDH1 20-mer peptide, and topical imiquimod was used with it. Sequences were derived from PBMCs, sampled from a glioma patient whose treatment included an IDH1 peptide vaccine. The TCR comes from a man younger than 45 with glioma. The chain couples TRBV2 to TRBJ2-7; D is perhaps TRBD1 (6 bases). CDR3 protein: CASNPQGTGNEQYF. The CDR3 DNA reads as TGTGCCAGCAACCCACAGGGAACGGGCAACGAGCAGTACTTC.